These 27 T cell receptor beta chains were all obtained from the same sample, sequenced in a study of cytomegalovirus exposure and HLA in healthy donors. 13 Jbeta primers and 60 Vbeta primers were used for the PCR. The protocol was immunoSEQ multiplex PCR, while the TCRdb copy is restricted to in-frame clones and leaves out a portion. The table records 140,000 to 150,000 clones, roughly 88% of them present only once. The sequenced sample consisted of PBMCs. The source is a woman in her forties in good health and CMV-seronegative.

This chain connects TRBV5-4 to TRBJ2-2; TRBD2 is a possible D gene (5 bases). Trimming left V 2 bases short and J 7 bases short, with 12 bases between. This CDR3 has 14 amino acids. Per the germline V gene, CDR1 is SGHNT and CDR2 is YYREEE (reference sequence). The CDR3 nucleotides are TGTGCCAGCAGCTTTACTCTAGCCGGCGGGGAGCTGTTTTTT. Residues: CASSFTLAGGELFF.

The V and J genes are TRBV2 and TRBJ2-7; possibly TRBD1 for D (5 bases). Germline V gene data show CDR1 as SNHLY and CDR2 as FYNNEI. Trimming pared 6 bases from V and 7 bases from J, leaving 13 bases between. This CDR3 contains 12 residues. The CDR3 nucleotides are TGTGCCAGCAGCGCCCAGGGCTTTGAGCAGTACTTC. This gives the protein CASSAQGFEQYF.

Written as DNA, the CDR3 is TGTGCCAGCAGTGGTCAACAGAACACTGAAGCTTTCTTT. Translation gives CASSGQQNTEAFF. The gene calls are TRBV6-9 and TRBJ1-1, with D unresolved. The CDR3 extends over 13 amino acids. The V end lost 5 bases, the J end lost 1 base, and 8 bases lay between the germline ends. CDR1 is MNHGY, CDR2 SVAAGI, per germline.

The chain uses TRBV29-1 and TRBJ2-7, with 9 bases fitting TRBD1. This CDR3 spans 13 amino acids. With 4 bases clipped from V and 9 bases from J, the junction kept 10 bases outside the gene matches. Germline CDR1 SQVTM, CDR2 ANQGSEA. The CDR3 sequence: CSVAPGQGPGQYF. The CDR3 DNA reads as TGCAGCGTTGCCCCGGGACAGGGTCCCGGGCAGTACTTC.

A single count supports this clone. Additional DNA sequences in this sample encode the identical CDR3. The chain is built from TRBV5-1 and TRBJ2-5; possible D gene TRBD2, 6 bases. This CDR3 has 13 residues. V lost 0 bases and J lost 4, with 7 bases in between. CDR1 and CDR2 (germline): SGHRS, YFSETQ. The CDR3 nucleotides read TGCGCCAGCAGCTTGGCCGGGGGAGAGACCCAGTACTTC. As protein: CASSLAGGETQYF.

This clone was detected only once. V gene TRBV27 combines with J gene TRBJ2-1; 10 nucleotides agree with TRBD2. Trimming cost V 2 bases and J 7 bases; bases outside gene matches: 14. The germline gives CDR1 MNHEY, CDR2 SMNVEV (reference sequence). There are 18 residues in the CDR3. The CDR3 sequence is CASSLLGPELAGYNEQFF. The DNA for the CDR3 is TGTGCCAGCAGTTTACTAGGGCCGGAACTAGCGGGATATAATGAGCAGTTCTTC.

The chain joins TRBV4-1 to TRBJ2-2; 16 nucleotides agree with TRBD2. V shed 4 bases and J 4 bases; nucleotides not matched to a gene: 9. Per the germline V gene, CDR1 is MGHRA and CDR2 is YSYEKL. The CDR3 has 19 residues. The CDR3 reads CASSRLGLAGGKGTGELFF. The DNA of the CDR3 is TGCGCCAGCAGCCGCTTGGGACTAGCGGGAGGGAAGGGCACCGGGGAGCTGTTTTTT.

The chain uses TRBV30 and TRBJ2-1; 10 nucleotides match TRBD1. The CDR3 contains 15 residues. Germline V gene lookup returns CDR1 GTSNPN and CDR2 SVGIG (reference sequence). Trimming cost V 4 bases and J 9 bases; bases outside gene matches: 12. The CDR3 coding sequence is TGTGCCTGGAACCCTCGGGGACAGGGGACCGGTGAGCAGTTCTTC. Encoded protein: CAWNPRGQGTGEQFF.

A remark on this clone: The same CDR3 is also encoded by other DNA sequences in this sample. The chain has TRBV5-1 and TRBJ2-5; D perhaps matches TRBD2 (5 bases). This CDR3 spans 14 amino acids. Germline V lookup: CDR1 SGHRS, CDR2 YFSETQ. The V end was cut by 0 bases, the J end by 5 bases, with 11 bases between. CDR3 sequence (DNA): TGCGCCAGCAGCTTGGCCGGGGTCGGGGAGACCCAGTACTTC. Translated, it gives CASSLAGVGETQYF. The full variable domain, completed using reference TRBV5-1 and TRBJ2-5, is KAGVTQTPRYLIKTRGQQVTLSCSPISGHRSVSWYQQTPGQGLQFLFEYFSETQRNKGNFPGRFSGRQFSNSRSEMNVSTLELGDSALYLCASSLAGVGETQYFGPGTRLLVL.

V usage is TRBV2 and J usage is TRBJ1-2; 9 positions agree with TRBD1. The ends lost 6 bases at V and 3 bases at J; junction bases unmatched: 8. The CDR3 contains 15 residues. Per the germline V gene, CDR1 is SNHLY and CDR2 is FYNNEI. CDR3 protein: CASRGGQGGHYGYTF. DNA for the CDR3: TGTGCCAGCAGGGGGGGACAGGGCGGGCACTATGGCTACACCTTC.

The chain recombines TRBV29-1 with TRBJ2-7; unclear D gene. Germline CDR1 SQVTM, CDR2 ANQGSEA. The CDR3 runs to 13 residues. V was cut by 3 bases and J by 0 bases, with 9 bases left in between. The CDR3, as DNA: TGCAGCGTTGAGCCCGACAACTCCTACGAGCAGTACTTC. It codes for CSVEPDNSYEQYF.

The genes are TRBV6-6 and TRBJ2-1; TRBD2 aligns across 8 bases. Germline assignment: CDR1 MNHNY and CDR2 SVGAGI (reference sequence). V was pared by 5 bases and J by 7 bases, with 4 bases of the junction left unmatched. The CDR3 is made up of 13 amino acids. The CDR3 DNA sequence: TGTGCCAGCAGTCCTCGACTAGCGAATGAGCAGTTCTTC. Amino acids: CASSPRLANEQFF.

This clone was recorded a few times. The rearrangement links TRBV6-6 to TRBJ1-1; D gene uncertain. Between the trimmed V and J ends, which lost 5 bases and 7 bases, there was a span of 8 bases. The CDR3 is made up of 11 amino acids. Looked up from germline, CDR1 is MNHNY and CDR2 is SVGAGI (reference sequence). This CDR3 is CASSENREAFF. The CDR3 DNA sequence: TGTGCCAGCAGTGAGAACCGTGAAGCTTTCTTT.

The chain employs TRBV6-6 and TRBJ2-2; the match to TRBD2 covers 8 bases. This CDR3 is built from 15 residues. From germline, CDR1 is MNHNY and CDR2 SVGAGI (reference sequence). V dropped 5 bases and J dropped 6; count of bases not matched to a gene: 8. The CDR3 DNA sequence: TGTGCCAGCAGTACGGCCACGGGAGGGGCCGGGGAGCTGTTTTTT. Translated, it gives CASSTATGGAGELFF.

The V gene is TRBV5-4, the J gene TRBJ2-3; the match to TRBD2 covers 7 bases. J was trimmed by 1 base and V by 1 base; bases with no gene match: 0. The CDR3 runs 14 residues. Germline V gives CDR1 SGHNT, CDR2 YYREEE (reference sequence). The chain's CDR3 is CASSLRGGTDTQYF. CDR3 nucleotide sequence: TGTGCCAGCAGCTTGCGGGGGGGCACAGATACGCAGTATTTT.

The gene calls are TRBV2 and TRBJ1-5; D might be TRBD1 (5 bases). Germline assignment: CDR1 SNHLY and CDR2 FYNNEI. With 8 bases removed from V and 3 bases from J, the gap between germline ends came to 14 bases. The CDR3 runs to 14 residues. CDR3 sequence (DNA): TGTGCCAGCCATGGGGGGAACCCCAATCAGCCCCAGCATTTT. Translation: CASHGGNPNQPQHF.

The J gene is TRBJ2-5, the V gene TRBV18, with 7 nucleotides matching TRBD1. CDR1 and CDR2 (germline): KGHSH, LQKENI. Germline trimming cut 3 bases from V and 3 bases from J; bases unmatched to any gene: 7. The CDR3 is 15 residues long. This CDR3 is CASSPLVGTEETQYF. Written as DNA, the CDR3 is TGTGCCAGCTCACCCTTGGTTGGGACAGAAGAGACCCAGTACTTC.

The chain links TRBV7-8 to TRBJ1-1; no clear D. The CDR3 consists of 13 residues. Trimming removed 5 bases at V and 10 bases at J, with 17 bases between. The germline gives CDR1 SGHVS, CDR2 FQNEAQ. The CDR3 is CASSVPGEERAFF. The CDR3 bases are TGTGCCAGCAGCGTCCCCGGGGAGGAGAGAGCTTTCTTT.

The chain is built from TRBV7-9 and TRBJ2-1; possibly TRBD2 for D (5 bases). The germline gives CDR1 SEHNR, CDR2 FQNEAQ (reference sequence). V lost 0 bases, J lost 1 base, and 7 bases lay in between. This CDR3 is 15 amino acids long. CDR3 loop: CASSLAGVSYNEQFF. DNA for the CDR3: TGTGCCAGCAGCTTAGCGGGAGTATCCTACAATGAGCAGTTCTTC.

The rearrangement links TRBV30 to TRBJ1-2, with D unclear. This CDR3 comprises 13 residues. V was trimmed by 0 bases and J by 2 bases, leaving 7 bases between them. Per the germline V gene, CDR1 is GTSNPN and CDR2 is SVGIG (reference sequence). The CDR3, as DNA: TGTGCCTGGAGTGTAATGAGAAACTATGGCTACACCTTC. Its translation is CAWSVMRNYGYTF.

The chain joins TRBV5-1 to TRBJ2-3; D may be TRBD2 (6 bases). V lost 4 bases and J lost 0, with 9 bases in between. From germline, CDR1 is SGHRS and CDR2 YFSETQ. The length of the CDR3 is 14 residues. CDR3 nucleotides: TGCGCCAGCAGCGGGAGCGGGAGCACAGATACGCAGTATTTT. Translated, it gives CASSGSGSTDTQYF.

The V gene is TRBV7-9, the J gene TRBJ2-1; 14 bases match TRBD2. The CDR3 contains 19 residues. Germline V gene sequence: CDR1 SEHNR, CDR2 FQNEAQ (reference sequence). V lost 3 bases, J lost 0 bases, and 7 bases stayed unmatched. The CDR3 nucleotides are TGTGCCAGCAGCTTCCCCAGGACTAGCGGGAGGACCTCCTACAATGAGCAGTTCTTC. Translated, it gives CASSFPRTSGRTSYNEQFF. Filled out from reference TRBV7-9 and TRBJ2-1, the complete variable domain reads DTGVSQNPRHKITKRGQNVTFRCDPISEHNRLYWYRQTLGQGPEFLTYFQNEAQLEKSRLLSDRFSAERPKGSFSTLEIQRTEQGDSAMYLCASSFPRTSGRTSYNEQFFGPGTRLTVL.

The CDR3 loop is CASSNRAGGTGELFF. CDR3 nucleotide sequence: TGTGCCAGCAGTAACCGAGCGGGAGGCACCGGGGAGCTGTTTTTT. The V call is TRBV9, the J call TRBJ2-2; 9 bases map to TRBD2. This CDR3 spans 15 amino acids. Germline CDR1 is SGDLS and CDR2 is YYNGEE. V was pared by 5 bases and J by 4 bases, with 6 bases of the junction left unmatched. Supplemented by reference TRBV9 and TRBJ2-2, the full variable domain reads DSGVTQTPKHLITATGQRVTLRCSPRSGDLSVYWYQQSLDQGLQFLIQYYNGEERAKGNILERFSAQQFPDLHSELNLSSLELGDSALYFCASSNRAGGTGELFFGEGSRLTVL.

J is TRBJ1-5 and V is TRBV2; D is uncertain. The CDR3 contains 13 residues. Looked up from germline, CDR1 is SNHLY and CDR2 is FYNNEI. Between the trimmed V and J ends, which lost 4 bases and 6 bases, there was a span of 10 bases. Here the CDR3 reads CASSVEGGQPQHF. The CDR3 nucleotides are TGTGCCAGCAGTGTCGAAGGCGGTCAGCCCCAGCATTTT.

The rearrangement joins TRBV5-5 to TRBJ1-1; a weak D match, TRBD1 (5 bases). CDR1 is SGHKS, CDR2 YYEKEE, per germline (reference sequence). The germline V and J ends were trimmed by 1 base and 4 bases, with 14 bases remaining between them. The CDR3 runs to 15 residues. The CDR3 DNA reads as TGTGCCAGCAGCTTGTCGGAGGGGCCGCGCACTGAAGCTTTCTTT. It translates to CASSLSEGPRTEAFF.

The J gene is TRBJ1-5, the V gene TRBV6-1; 7 nucleotides match TRBD1. CDR3 length equals 12 residues. J gave up 4 bases and V 7 bases, and 1 base lay outside the gene matches. Looked up from germline, CDR1 is MNHNS and CDR2 is SASEGT. CDR3 nucleotides: TGTGCCAGCAAACAGGGGAATCAGCCCCAGCATTTT. Translating gives CASKQGNQPQHF.

The chain uses TRBV29-1 and TRBJ2-1, with TRBD2 matching 10 bases. CDR3 length: 15 residues. Germline V CDR1 and CDR2: SQVTM, ANQGSEA. The V and J ends lost 6 bases and 7 bases, in that order; junction bases with no gene match: 12. The CDR3 sequence is CSVLPAGTSVNEQFF. The CDR3 region has the DNA TGCAGCGTCCTCCCCGCCGGGACTAGCGTGAATGAGCAGTTCTTC.